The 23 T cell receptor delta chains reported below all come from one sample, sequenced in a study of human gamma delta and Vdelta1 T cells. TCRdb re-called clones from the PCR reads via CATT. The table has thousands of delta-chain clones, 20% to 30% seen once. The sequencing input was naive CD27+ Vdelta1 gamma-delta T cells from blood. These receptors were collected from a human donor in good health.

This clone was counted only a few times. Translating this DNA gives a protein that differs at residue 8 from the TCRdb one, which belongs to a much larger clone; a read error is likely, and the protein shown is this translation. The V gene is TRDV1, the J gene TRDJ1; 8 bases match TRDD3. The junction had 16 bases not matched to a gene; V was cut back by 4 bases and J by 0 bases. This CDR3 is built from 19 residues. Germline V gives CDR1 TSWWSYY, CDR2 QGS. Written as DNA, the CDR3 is TGTGCTCTTGGGGCCTATAGACTACTGGGGGCCCCGTACACCGATAAACTCATCTTT. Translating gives CALGAYRLLGAPYTDKLIF.

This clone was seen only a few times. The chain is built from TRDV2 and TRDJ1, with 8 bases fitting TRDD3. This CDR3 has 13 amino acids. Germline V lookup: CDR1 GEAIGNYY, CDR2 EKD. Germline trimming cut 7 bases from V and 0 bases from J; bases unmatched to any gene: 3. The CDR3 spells CACRLGDTDKLIF. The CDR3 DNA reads TGTGCCTGCCGACTGGGGGACACCGATAAACTCATCTTT.

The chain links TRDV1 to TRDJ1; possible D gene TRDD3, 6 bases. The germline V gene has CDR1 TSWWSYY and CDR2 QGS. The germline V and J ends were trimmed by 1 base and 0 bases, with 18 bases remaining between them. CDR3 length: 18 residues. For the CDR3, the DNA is TGTGCTCTTGGGGAACCGTCTTCCCTTGGGGGTCACACCGATAAACTCATCTTT. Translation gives CALGEPSSLGGHTDKLIF.

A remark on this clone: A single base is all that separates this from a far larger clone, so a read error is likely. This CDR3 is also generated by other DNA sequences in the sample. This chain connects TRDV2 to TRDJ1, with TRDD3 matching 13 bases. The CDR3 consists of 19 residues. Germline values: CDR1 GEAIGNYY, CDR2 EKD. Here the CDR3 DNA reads TGTGCCTGTGACCTAGAACTGGGGGATACGTTGGCCGACACCGATAAACTTATCTTT. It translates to CACDLELGDTLADTDKLIF.

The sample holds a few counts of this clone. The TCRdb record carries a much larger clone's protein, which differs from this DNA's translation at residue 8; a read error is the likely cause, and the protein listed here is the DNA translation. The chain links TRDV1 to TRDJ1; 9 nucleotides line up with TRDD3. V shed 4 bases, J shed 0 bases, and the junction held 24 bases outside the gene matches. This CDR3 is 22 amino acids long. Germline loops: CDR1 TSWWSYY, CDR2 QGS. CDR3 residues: CALGGFPPQKYWGTINTDKLIF. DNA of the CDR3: TGTGCTCTTGGGGGATTTCCTCCCCAGAAATACTGGGGGACCATTAACACCGATAAACTCATCTTT.

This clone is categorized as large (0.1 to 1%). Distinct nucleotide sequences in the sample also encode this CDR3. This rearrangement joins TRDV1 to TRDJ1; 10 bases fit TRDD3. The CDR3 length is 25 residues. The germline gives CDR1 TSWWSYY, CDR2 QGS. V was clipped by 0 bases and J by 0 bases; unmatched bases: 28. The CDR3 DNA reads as TGTGCTCTTGGGGAACTAGTCTTCGTCGGAGCGGCCCGTACTGGGGGATTGTACTACACCGATAAACTCATCTTT. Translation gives CALGELVFVGAARTGGLYYTDKLIF.

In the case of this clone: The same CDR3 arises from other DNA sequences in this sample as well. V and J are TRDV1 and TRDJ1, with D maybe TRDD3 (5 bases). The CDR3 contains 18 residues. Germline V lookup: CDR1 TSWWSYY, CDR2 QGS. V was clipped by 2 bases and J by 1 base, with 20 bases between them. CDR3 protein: CALGEAPPLRGVTDKLIF. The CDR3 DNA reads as TGTGCTCTTGGGGAAGCTCCTCCTTTGCGGGGGGTCACCGATAAACTCATCTTT.

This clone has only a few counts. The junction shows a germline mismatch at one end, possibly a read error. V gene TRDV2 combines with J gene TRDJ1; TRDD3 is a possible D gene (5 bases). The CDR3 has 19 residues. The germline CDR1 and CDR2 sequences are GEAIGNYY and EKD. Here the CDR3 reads CACDTVLGRLERYTDKLIF. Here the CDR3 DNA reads TGTGCCTGTGACACCGTCCTCGGGCGACTGGAGAGGTACACCGACAAACTCATCTTT.

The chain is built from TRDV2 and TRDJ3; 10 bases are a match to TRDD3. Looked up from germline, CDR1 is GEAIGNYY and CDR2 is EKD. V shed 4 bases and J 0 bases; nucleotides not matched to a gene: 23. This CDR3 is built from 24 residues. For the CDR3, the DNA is TGTGCCTGTGAATTTTCCCGTACTGGGGGATCAGGTTGTTGCATCTCCTGGGACACCCGACAGATGTTTTTC. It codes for CACEFSRTGGSGCCISWDTRQMFF.

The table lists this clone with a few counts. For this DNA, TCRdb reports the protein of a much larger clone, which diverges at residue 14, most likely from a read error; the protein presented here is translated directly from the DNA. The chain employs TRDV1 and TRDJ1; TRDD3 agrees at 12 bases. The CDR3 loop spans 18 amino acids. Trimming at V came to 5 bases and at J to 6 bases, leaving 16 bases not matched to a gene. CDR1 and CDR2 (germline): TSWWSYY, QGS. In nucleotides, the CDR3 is TGTGCTCTTGGGCGAACGAGCCCGAACTGGGGGATACCCAATAAACTCATCTTT. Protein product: CALGRTSPNWGIPNKLIF.

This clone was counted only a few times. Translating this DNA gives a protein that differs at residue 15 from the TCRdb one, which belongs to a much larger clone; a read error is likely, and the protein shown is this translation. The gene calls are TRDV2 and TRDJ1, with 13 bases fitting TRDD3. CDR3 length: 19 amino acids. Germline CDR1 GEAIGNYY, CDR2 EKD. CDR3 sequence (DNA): TGTGCCTGTGACCTAGAACTGGGGGATACGTTGGCCGACACCGGTAAACTCATCTTT. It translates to CACDLELGDTLADTGKLIF.

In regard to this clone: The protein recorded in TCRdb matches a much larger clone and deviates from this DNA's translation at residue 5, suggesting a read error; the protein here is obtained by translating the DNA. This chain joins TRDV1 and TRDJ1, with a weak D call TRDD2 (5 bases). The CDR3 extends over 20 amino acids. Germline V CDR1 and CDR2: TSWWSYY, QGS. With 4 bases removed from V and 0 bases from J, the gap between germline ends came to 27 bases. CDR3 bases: TGTGCTCTTGGGGGACTATGCACCTACGATGCTGGAAAGTACACCGATAAACTCATCTTT. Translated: CALGGLCTYDAGKYTDKLIF.

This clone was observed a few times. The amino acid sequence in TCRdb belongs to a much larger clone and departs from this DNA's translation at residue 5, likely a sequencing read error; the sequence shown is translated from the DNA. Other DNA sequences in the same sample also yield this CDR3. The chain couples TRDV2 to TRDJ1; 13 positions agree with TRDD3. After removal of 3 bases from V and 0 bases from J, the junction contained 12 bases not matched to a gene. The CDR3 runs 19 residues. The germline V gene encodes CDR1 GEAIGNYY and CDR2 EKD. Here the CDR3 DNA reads TGTGCCTGTGACCCAGAACTGGGGGATACGTTGGCCGACACCGATAAACTCATCTTT. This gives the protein CACDPELGDTLADTDKLIF.

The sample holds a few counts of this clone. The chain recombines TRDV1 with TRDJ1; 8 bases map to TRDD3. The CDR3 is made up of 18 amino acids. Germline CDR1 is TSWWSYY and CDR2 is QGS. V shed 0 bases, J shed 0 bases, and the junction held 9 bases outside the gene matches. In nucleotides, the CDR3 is TGTGCTCTTGGGGAACTGCCACTGGGGGTCTTGTACACCGATAAACTCATCTTT. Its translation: CALGELPLGVLYTDKLIF.

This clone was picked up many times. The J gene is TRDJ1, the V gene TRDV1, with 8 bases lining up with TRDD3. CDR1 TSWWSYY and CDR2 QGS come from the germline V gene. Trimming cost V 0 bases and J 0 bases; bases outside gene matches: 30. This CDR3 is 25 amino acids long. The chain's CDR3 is CALGELGPFFYWGPQSPAYTDKLIF. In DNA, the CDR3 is TGTGCTCTTGGGGAACTAGGACCCTTCTTCTACTGGGGGCCACAGAGTCCTGCCTACACCGATAAACTCATCTTT.

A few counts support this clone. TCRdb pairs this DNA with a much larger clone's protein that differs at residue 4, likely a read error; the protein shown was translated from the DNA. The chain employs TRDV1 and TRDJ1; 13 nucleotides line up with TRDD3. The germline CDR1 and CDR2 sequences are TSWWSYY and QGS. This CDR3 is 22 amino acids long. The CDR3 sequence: CALEELPLPALLGDTRSDKLIF. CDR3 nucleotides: TGTGCTCTTGAGGAACTTCCCCTCCCTGCCCTACTGGGGGATACGCGATCCGATAAACTCATCTTT.

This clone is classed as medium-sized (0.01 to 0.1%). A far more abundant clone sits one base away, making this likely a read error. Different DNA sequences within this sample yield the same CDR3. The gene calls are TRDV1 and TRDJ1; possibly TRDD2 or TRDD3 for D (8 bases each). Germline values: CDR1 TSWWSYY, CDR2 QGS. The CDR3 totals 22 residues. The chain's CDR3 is CALGPYYFLPLLGARYTDKLIF. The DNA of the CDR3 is TGCGCTCTTGGGCCTTATTACTTCCTACCGTTACTGGGGGCCAGGTACACCGATAAACTCATCTTT.

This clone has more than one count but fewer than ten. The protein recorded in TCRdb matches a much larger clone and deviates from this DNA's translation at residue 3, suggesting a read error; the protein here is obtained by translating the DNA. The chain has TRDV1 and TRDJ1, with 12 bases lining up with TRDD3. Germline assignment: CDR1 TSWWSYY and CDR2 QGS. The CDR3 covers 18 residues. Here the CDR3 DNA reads TGTGCTCGTGGGCGAACGAGCCCGAACTGGGGGATACCCGATAAACTCATCTTT. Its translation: CARGRTSPNWGIPDKLIF.

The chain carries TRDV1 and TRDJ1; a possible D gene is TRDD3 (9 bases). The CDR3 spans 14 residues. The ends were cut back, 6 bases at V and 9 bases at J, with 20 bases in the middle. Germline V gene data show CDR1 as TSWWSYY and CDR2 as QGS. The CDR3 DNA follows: TGTGCTCTTGGAAACTTCCTACGGGGATACGAACTCATCTTT. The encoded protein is CALGNFLRGYELIF.

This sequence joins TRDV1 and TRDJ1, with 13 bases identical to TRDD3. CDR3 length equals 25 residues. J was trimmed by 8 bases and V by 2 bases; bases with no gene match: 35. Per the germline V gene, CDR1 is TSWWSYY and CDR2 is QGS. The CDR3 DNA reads TGTGCTCTTGGGGAAACTCCCCCGGGCCATTTCCTCCTGCCCCATACTGGGGGATACGCTGGGAAACTCATCTTT. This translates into CALGETPPGHFLLPHTGGYAGKLIF.

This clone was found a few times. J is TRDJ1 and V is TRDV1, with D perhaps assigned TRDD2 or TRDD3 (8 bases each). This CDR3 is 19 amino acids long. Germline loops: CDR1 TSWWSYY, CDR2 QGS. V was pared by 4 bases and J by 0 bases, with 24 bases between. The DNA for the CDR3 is TGTGCTCTTGGGGGCCTTCCTAATACTGGGGGCGAGTACACCGATAAACTCATCTTT. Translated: CALGGLPNTGGEYTDKLIF.

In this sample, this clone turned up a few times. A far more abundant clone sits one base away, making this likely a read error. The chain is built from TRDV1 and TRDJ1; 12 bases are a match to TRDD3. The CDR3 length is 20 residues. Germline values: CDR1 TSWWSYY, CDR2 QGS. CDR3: CALGELSLRKLGDTADKPIF. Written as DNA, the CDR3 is TGTGCTCTTGGGGAACTATCCCTGAGAAAACTGGGGGATACTGCCGATAAACCCATCTTT.

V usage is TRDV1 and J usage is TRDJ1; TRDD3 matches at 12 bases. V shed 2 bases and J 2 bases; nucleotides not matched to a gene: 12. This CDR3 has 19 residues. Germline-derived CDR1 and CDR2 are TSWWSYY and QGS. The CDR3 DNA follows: TGTGCTCTTGGGGAATCTCCCTTCCTCTGGGGGATACGTACCGATAAACTCATCTTT. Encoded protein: CALGESPFLWGIRTDKLIF.